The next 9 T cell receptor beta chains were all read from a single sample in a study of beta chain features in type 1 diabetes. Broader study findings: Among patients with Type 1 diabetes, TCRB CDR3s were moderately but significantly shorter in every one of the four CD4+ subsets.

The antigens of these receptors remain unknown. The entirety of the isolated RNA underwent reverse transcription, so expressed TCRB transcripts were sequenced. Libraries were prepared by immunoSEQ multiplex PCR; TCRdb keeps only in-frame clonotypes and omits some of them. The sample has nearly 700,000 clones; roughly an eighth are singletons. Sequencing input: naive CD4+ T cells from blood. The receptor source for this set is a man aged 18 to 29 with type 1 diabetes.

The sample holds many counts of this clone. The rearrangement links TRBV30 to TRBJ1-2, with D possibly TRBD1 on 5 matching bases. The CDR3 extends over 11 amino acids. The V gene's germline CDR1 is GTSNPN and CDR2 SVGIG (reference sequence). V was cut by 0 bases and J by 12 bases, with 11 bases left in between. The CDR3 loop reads CAWSVQVTHTF. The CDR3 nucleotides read TGTGCCTGGAGTGTACAGGTGACCCACACCTTC. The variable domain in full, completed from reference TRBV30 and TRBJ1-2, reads SQTIHQWPATLVQPVGSPLSLECTVEGTSNPNLYWYRQAAGRGLQLLFYSVGIGQISSEVPQNLSASRPQDRQFILSSKKLLLSDSGFYLCAWSVQVTHTFGSGTRLTVV.

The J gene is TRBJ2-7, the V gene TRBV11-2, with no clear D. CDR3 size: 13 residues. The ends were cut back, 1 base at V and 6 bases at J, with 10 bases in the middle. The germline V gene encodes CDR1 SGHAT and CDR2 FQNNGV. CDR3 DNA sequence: TGTGCCAGCAGCTTAGGACTCCCCTCCGAGCAGTACTTC. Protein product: CASSLGLPSEQYF.

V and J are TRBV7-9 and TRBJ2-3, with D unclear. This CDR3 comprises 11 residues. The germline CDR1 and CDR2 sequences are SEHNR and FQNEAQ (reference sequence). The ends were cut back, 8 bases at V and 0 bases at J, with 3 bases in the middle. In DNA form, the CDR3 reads TGTGCCAGCCAGAGCACAGATACGCAGTATTTT. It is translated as CASQSTDTQYF. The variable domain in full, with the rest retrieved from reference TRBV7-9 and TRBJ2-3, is DTGVSQNPRHKITKRGQNVTFRCDPISEHNRLYWYRQTLGQGPEFLTYFQNEAQLEKSRLLSDRFSAERPKGSFSTLEIQRTEQGDSAMYLCASQSTDTQYFGPGTRLTVL.

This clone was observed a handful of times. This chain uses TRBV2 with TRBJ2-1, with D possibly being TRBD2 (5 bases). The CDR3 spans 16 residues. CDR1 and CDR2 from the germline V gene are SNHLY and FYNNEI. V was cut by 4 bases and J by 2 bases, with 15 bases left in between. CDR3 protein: CASSVHPGIAYNEQFF. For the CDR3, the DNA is TGTGCCAGCAGTGTTCACCCCGGGATCGCCTACAATGAGCAGTTCTTC. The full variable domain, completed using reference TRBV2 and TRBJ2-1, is EPEVTQTPSHQVTQMGQEVILRCVPISNHLYFYWYRQILGQKVEFLVSFYNNEISEKSEIFDDQFSVERPDGSNFTLKIRSTKLEDSAMYFCASSVHPGIAYNEQFFGPGTRLTVL.

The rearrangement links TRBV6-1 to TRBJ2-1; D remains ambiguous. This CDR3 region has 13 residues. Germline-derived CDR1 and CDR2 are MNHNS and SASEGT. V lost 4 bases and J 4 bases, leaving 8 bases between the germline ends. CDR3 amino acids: CASSVDGYNEQFF. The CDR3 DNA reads TGTGCCAGCAGTGTGGACGGTTACAATGAGCAGTTCTTC.

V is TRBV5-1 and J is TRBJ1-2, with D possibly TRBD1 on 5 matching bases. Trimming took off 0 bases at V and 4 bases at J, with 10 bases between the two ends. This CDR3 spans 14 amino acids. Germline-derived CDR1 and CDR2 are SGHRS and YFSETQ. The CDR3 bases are TGCGCCAGCAGCTTGGAACCACAGGTCTATGGCTACACCTTC. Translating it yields CASSLEPQVYGYTF.

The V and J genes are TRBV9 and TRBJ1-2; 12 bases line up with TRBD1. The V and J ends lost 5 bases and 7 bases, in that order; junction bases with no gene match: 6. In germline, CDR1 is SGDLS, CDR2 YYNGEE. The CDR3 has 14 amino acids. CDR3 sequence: CASRAGTGGSGYTF. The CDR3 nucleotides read TGTGCCAGCAGAGCCGGGACAGGGGGCAGTGGCTACACCTTC.

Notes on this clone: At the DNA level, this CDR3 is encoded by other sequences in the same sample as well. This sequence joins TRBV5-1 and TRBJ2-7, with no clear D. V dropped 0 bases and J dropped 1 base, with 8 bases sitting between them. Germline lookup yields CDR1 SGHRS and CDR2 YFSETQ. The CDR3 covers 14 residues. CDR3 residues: CASSLDSASYEQYF. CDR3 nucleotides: TGCGCCAGCAGCTTGGACAGCGCATCCTACGAGCAGTACTTC. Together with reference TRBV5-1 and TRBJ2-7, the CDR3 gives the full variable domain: KAGVTQTPRYLIKTRGQQVTLSCSPISGHRSVSWYQQTPGQGLQFLFEYFSETQRNKGNFPGRFSGRQFSNSRSEMNVSTLELGDSALYLCASSLDSASYEQYFGPGTRLTVT.

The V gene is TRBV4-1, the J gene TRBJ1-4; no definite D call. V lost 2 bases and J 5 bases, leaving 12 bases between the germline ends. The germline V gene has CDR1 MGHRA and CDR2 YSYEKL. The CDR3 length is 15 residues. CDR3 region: CASSQIIGWNEKLFF. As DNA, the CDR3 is TGCGCCAGCAGCCAAATTATAGGGTGGAATGAAAAACTGTTTTTT.